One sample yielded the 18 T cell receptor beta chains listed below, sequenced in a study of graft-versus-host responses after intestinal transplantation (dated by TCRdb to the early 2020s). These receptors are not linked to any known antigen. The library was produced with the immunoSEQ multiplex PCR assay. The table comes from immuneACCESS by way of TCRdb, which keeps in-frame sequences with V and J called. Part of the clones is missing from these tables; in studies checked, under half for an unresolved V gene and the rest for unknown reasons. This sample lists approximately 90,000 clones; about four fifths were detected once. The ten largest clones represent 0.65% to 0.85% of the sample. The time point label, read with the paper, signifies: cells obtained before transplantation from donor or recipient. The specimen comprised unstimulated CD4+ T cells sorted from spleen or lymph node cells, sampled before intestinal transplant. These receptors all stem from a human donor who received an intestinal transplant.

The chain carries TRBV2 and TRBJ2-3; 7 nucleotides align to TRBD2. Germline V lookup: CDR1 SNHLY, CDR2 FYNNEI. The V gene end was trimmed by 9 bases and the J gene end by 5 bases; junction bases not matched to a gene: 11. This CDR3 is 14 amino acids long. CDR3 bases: TGTGCCAGTTGCCCACAGCGGGGAGGAGATACGCAGTATTTT. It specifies CASCPQRGGDTQYF.

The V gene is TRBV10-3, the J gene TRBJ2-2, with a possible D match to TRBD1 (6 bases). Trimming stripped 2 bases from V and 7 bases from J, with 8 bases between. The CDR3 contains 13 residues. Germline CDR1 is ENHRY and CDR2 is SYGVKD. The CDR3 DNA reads TGTGCCATCAGTGAGGGGGGCTTCGGGGAGCTGTTTTTT. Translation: CAISEGGFGELFF.

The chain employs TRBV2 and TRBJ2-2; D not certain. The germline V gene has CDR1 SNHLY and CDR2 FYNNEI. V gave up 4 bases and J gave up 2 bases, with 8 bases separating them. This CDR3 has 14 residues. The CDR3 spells CASSVEQNTGELFF. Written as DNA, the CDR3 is TGTGCCAGCAGTGTCGAACAAAACACCGGGGAGCTGTTTTTT.

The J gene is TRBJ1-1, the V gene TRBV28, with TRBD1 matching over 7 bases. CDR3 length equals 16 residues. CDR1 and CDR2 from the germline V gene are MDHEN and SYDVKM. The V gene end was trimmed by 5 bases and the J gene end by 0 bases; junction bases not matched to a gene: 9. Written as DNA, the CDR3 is TGTGCCAGCAGTCTACGACAGGGACCCATGAACACTGAAGCTTTCTTT. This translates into CASSLRQGPMNTEAFF.

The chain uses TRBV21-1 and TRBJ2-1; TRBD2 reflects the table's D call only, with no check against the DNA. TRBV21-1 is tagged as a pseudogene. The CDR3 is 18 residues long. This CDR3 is CASSKALAGGLSYNEQFF. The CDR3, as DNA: TGTGCCAGCAGCAAAGCACTAGCGGGAGGGCTTTCCTACAATGAGCAGTTCTTC.

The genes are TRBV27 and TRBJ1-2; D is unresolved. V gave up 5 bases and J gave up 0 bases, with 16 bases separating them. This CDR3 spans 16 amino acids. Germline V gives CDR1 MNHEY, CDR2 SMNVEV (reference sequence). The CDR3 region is CASSPLILGANYGYTF. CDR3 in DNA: TGTGCCAGCAGTCCGCTCATTTTAGGAGCTAACTATGGCTACACCTTC.

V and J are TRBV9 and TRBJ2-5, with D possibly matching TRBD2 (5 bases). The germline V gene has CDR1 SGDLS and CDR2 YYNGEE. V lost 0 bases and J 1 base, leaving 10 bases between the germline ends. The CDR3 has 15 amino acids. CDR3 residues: CASSVGGWGQETQYF. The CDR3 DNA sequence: TGTGCCAGCAGCGTAGGAGGGTGGGGCCAAGAGACCCAGTACTTC. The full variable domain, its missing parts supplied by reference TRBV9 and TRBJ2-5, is DSGVTQTPKHLITATGQRVTLRCSPRSGDLSVYWYQQSLDQGLQFLIQYYNGEERAKGNILERFSAQQFPDLHSELNLSSLELGDSALYFCASSVGGWGQETQYFGPGTRLLVL.

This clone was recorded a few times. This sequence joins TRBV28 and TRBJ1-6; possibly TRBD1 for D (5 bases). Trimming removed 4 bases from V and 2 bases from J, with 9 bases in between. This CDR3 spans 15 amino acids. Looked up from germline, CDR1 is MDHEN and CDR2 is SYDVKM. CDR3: CASSSDSPYNSPLHF. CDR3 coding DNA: TGTGCCAGCAGTTCCGACAGCCCCTATAATTCACCCCTCCACTTT.

DNA of the CDR3: TGCGCCAGCAGCAGAGGCCTCAGGGGAAACTATGGCTACACCTTC. This sequence encodes CASSRGLRGNYGYTF. The J gene is TRBJ1-2, the V gene TRBV5-1; D may be TRBD1 (6 bases). CDR1 SGHRS and CDR2 YFSETQ come from the germline V gene. The CDR3 has 15 residues. V lost 4 bases and J lost 2, with 15 bases in between.

The CDR3 region has the DNA TGTGCCATTTACCGGGACACCGACTATGGCTACACCTTC. It is translated as CAIYRDTDYGYTF. V and J are TRBV28 and TRBJ1-2, with TRBD1 as a possible D gene (6 bases). In germline, CDR1 is MDHEN, CDR2 SYDVKM. Trimming shortened V by 10 bases and J by 3 bases, and 15 bases separated the two germline ends. The CDR3 extends over 13 amino acids.

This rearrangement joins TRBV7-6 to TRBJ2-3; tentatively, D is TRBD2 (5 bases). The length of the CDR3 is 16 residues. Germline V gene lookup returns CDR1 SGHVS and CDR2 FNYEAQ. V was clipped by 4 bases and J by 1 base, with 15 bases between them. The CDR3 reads CASSSPERPGTDTQYF. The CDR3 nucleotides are TGTGCCAGCAGCTCGCCAGAGCGGCCGGGCACAGATACGCAGTATTTT.

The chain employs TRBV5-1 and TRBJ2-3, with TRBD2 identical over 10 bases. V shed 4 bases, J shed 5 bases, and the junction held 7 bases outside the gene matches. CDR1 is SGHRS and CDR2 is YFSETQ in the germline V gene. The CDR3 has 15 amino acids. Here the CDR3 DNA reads TGCGCCAGCAGCCCCGGACTAGCGGCCGTAGATACGCAGTATTTT. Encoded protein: CASSPGLAAVDTQYF. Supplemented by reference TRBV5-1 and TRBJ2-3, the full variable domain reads KAGVTQTPRYLIKTRGQQVTLSCSPISGHRSVSWYQQTPGQGLQFLFEYFSETQRNKGNFPGRFSGRQFSNSRSEMNVSTLELGDSALYLCASSPGLAAVDTQYFGPGTRLTVL.

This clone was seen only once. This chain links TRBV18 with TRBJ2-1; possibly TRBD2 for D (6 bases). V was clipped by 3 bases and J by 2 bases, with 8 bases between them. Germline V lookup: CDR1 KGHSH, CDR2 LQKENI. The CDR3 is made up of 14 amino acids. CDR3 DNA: TGTGCCAGCTCACCGGGACTTGCCTACAATGAGCAGTTCTTC. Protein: CASSPGLAYNEQFF.

The CDR3 DNA follows: TGTGCCAGCTCACCAGGAGCGGTGCTTAGGTACGAGCAGTACTTC. Protein product: CASSPGAVLRYEQYF. The V gene is TRBV18, the J gene TRBJ2-7; tentatively, D is TRBD2 (5 bases). V was clipped by 2 bases and J by 4 bases, with 15 bases between them. The germline V gene encodes CDR1 KGHSH and CDR2 LQKENI. The CDR3 runs 15 residues. Full variable domain (rest looked up from reference TRBV18 and TRBJ2-7): NAGVMQNPRHLVRRRGQEARLRCSPMKGHSHVYWYRQLPEEGLKFMVYLQKENIIDESGMPKERFSAEFPKEGPSILRIQQVVRGDSAAYFCASSPGAVLRYEQYFGPGTRLTVT.

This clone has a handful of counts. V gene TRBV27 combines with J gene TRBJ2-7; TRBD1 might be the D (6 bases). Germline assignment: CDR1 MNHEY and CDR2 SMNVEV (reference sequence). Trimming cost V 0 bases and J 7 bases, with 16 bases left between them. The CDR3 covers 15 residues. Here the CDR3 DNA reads TGTGCCAGCAGTTTATCCTCTAGGGGGTCGAGGGAGCAGTACTTC. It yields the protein CASSLSSRGSREQYF.

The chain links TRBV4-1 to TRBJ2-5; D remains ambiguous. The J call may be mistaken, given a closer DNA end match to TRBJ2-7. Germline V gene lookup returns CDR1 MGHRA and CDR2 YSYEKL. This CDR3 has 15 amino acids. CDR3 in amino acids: CASSQDSSRLYEQYF. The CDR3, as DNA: TGCGCCAGCAGCCAAGACTCCTCCCGCCTGTACGAGCAGTACTTC.

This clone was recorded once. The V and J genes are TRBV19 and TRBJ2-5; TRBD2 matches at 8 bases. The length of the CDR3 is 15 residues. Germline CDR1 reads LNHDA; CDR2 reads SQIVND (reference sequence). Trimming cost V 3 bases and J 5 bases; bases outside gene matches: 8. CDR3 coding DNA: TGTGCCAGTAGTATCGGGGGGGCTGAGTGGGAGACCCAGTACTTC. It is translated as CASSIGGAEWETQYF.

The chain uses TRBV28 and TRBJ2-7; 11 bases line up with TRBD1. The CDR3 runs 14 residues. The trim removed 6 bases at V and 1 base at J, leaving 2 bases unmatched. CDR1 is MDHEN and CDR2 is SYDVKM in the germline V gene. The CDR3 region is CASRGQGGSYEQYF. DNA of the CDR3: TGTGCCAGCAGGGGACAGGGGGGTTCCTACGAGCAGTACTTC.